These T cell receptor beta chains were read from a single sample in a study of CD8 T cells in Susac syndrome. MiXCR, applied by TCRdb to the immunoSEQ multiplex PCR reads, yields one record per CDR3 protein. The sample has 180,000 or so distinct CDR3 sequences, around 96% seen once. The source material was CD4+ T cells from PBMCs. All receptors come from a human donor in good health. The CDR3 runs from the conserved cysteine through the conserved F or W. D genes are given only for firm matches. Expanded clones get a size class; other rows say once, few or many, or leave the size out.

size,J,V,D,DNA,CDR3
NA,TRBJ2-1,TRBV20-1,TRBD2,TGCAGTGCTAGGACCGGGACTAGCGGATACAATGAGCAGTTCTTC,CSARTGTSGYNEQFF
NA,TRBJ2-7,TRBV15,TRBD2,TGTGCCACCAGCACTCGACTAGCGGGAGCATACGAGCAGTACTTC,CATSTRLAGAYEQYF
NA,TRBJ2-1,TRBV20-1,TRBD2,TGCAGTGCGAAACTAGCGGGAGGAGGCAATGAGCAGTTCTTC,CSAKLAGGGNEQFF
NA,TRBJ2-5,TRBV30,TRBD2,TGTGCCTGGAGGGACACTAGCGGAGCACAAGAGACCCAGTACTTC,CAWRDTSGAQETQYF
NA,TRBJ2-1,TRBV7-8,NA,TGTGCCAGCAGCCCGGGGACCTACAATGAGCAGTTCTTC,CASSPGTYNEQFF
NA,TRBJ1-4,TRBV27,NA,TGTGCCAGCACCAACCTTGCAACTAATGAAAAACTGTTTTTT,CASTNLATNEKLFF
NA,TRBJ2-1,TRBV20-1,TRBD2,TGCAGTGCTAGATCCCGACTAGCGGCCCTGAATGAGCAGTTCTTC,CSARSRLAALNEQFF
NA,TRBJ2-7,TRBV7-9,TRBD1,TGTGCCAGCAGCTACGGGACAGGGGATTGGGACGAGCAGTACTTC,CASSYGTGDWDEQYF
NA,TRBJ1-5,TRBV20-1,NA,TGCAGTGCTGCTACCCCGGGCAATCAGCCCCAGCATTTT,CSAATPGNQPQHF
NA,TRBJ2-2,TRBV30,TRBD1,TGTGCCGGGGACCGGGACAGGGGACCGAACACCGGGGAGCTGTTTTTT,CAGDRDRGPNTGELFF
NA,TRBJ2-1,TRBV24-1,TRBD2,TGTGCCACCAGTGAAGGTGGACTAGCGGGAGAATACAATGAGCAGTTCTTC,CATSEGGLAGEYNEQFF
NA,TRBJ1-5,TRBV20-1,NA,TGCAGTGCTAGTGCCGCCGGCCGTTTAGATCAGCCCCAGCATTTT,CSASAAGRLDQPQHF
NA,TRBJ2-3,TRBV28,NA,TGTGCCAGCAGGCAGACAGATACGCAGTATTTT,CASRQTDTQYF
NA,TRBJ2-2,TRBV12-3/TRBV12-4,NA,TGTGCCAGCAGAGGACAGCTGAACACCGGGGAGCTGTTTTTT,CASRGQLNTGELFF
NA,TRBJ2-1,TRBV15,NA,TGTGCCACCAGCAGAGGAGCGGACTCCTACAATGAGCAGTTCTTC,CATSRGADSYNEQFF
NA,TRBJ2-1,TRBV30,TRBD2,TGTGCCTGGAGAGCCCCCTTAGCGGGAGGCTGGGATGAGCAGTTCTTC,CAWRAPLAGGWDEQFF
few,TRBJ2-1,TRBV20-1,NA,TGCAGTGCTAGGATTCGTAGTGAGCAGTTCTTC,CSARIRSEQFF
NA,TRBJ2-5,TRBV30,TRBD2,TGTGCCTGGAGTCCCGGCCTAGCGGGAAACCTAGAGACCCAGTACTTC,CAWSPGLAGNLETQYF
NA,TRBJ2-3,TRBV3-1,NA,TGTGCCAGCAGGGGGACTTGGGCCACAGATACGCAGTATTTT,CASRGTWATDTQYF
once,TRBJ2-1,TRBV12-3/TRBV12-4,NA,TGTGCCAGCAGGCCGACAGGCAGGGCCTTACAGTTCTTC,CASRPTGRALQFF
NA,TRBJ1-2,TRBV30,NA,TGTGCCTGGAGTGTCGGACAGCACGGCTACACCTTC,CAWSVGQHGYTF
NA,TRBJ2-7,TRBV28,TRBD1,TGTGCCAGCAGAGGGGACAGACCCTACGAGCAGTACTTC,CASRGDRPYEQYF
NA,TRBJ2-5,TRBV29-1,TRBD1,TGCAGCGTGGACAATCTGGGACAGGCAGAGACCCAGTACTTC,CSVDNLGQAETQYF
NA,TRBJ2-5,TRBV29-1,TRBD1,TGCAGCGTTGACCCGACAGGGGAGACCCAGTACTTC,CSVDPTGETQYF
NA,TRBJ1-4,TRBV5-4,NA,TGTGCCAGCAGCAAAGACGGTGCAACTAATGAAAAACTGTTTTTT,CASSKDGATNEKLFF
NA,TRBJ2-7,TRBV20-1,TRBD2,TGCAGTGCTAGCGGGAGGGCTCACTACGAGCAGTACTTC,CSASGRAHYEQYF
NA,TRBJ2-7,TRBV7-7,NA,TGTGCTAGCAGCTTAACAGGGAACGAGCAGTACTTC,CASSLTGNEQYF
NA,TRBJ1-1,TRBV20-1,NA,TGCAGTGCTAGGGAATCAGGGGATCTAGCTTTCTTT,CSARESGDLAFF
NA,TRBJ1-2,TRBV30,NA,TGTGCCTGGAGTGCGAAAGGGTATCGCTATGGCTACACCTTC,CAWSAKGYRYGYTF
NA,TRBJ2-3,TRBV29-1,TRBD2,TGCAGTCTCGAACCGGCGGGAGGGCCTGAAGATACGCAGTATTTT,CSLEPAGGPEDTQYF
NA,TRBJ1-2,TRBV29-1,NA,TGCAAGATGACAGGACGCTATGGCTACACCTTC,CKMTGRYGYTF
NA,TRBJ2-7,TRBV5-1,TRBD1,TGCGCCAGCAGCCCCGGACAGGGGTTCCACGAGCAGTACTTC,CASSPGQGFHEQYF
NA,TRBJ1-2,TRBV30,NA,TGTGCCTGGAGTGAAGAGGCCAACTATGGCTACACCTTC,CAWSEEANYGYTF
NA,TRBJ1-2,TRBV30,NA,TGTGCCTGGAACCGAGTGGGGCCACGAAATGGCTACACCTTC,CAWNRVGPRNGYTF
NA,TRBJ2-5,TRBV28,NA,TGTGCCAGCAGTGCCAAGGGGTGCCAGTACTTC,CASSAKGCQYF
NA,TRBJ2-1,TRBV4-2,NA,TGTGCCAGCACCCCGGGGACGGTCTCCTACAATGAGCAGTTCTTC,CASTPGTVSYNEQFF
NA,TRBJ2-7,TRBV28,TRBD2,TGTGCCAGCATCGGGACTAGCGGCTCCTACGAGCAGTACTTC,CASIGTSGSYEQYF
NA,TRBJ2-6,TRBV4-3,NA,TGCGCCAGCAGCCAAGATTCAGGGAGTAGCTCTGGGGCCAACGTCCTGACTTTC,CASSQDSGSSSGANVLTF
NA,TRBJ1-4,TRBV4-3,NA,TGCGCCAGCAGCCAAGAGGGTCAGAGAAATGACAAACTGTTTTTT,CASSQEGQRNDKLFF
NA,TRBJ2-3,TRBV30,TRBD2,TGTGCCTGGAGGGGACTAGATTTCCCTAGCACAGATACGCAGTATTTT,CAWRGLDFPSTDTQYF
NA,TRBJ2-1,TRBV7-2,NA,TGTGCCAGCAGCCCCTCGGTGGATGAGCAGTTCTTC,CASSPSVDEQFF
NA,TRBJ2-3,TRBV28,NA,TGTGCCAGCAGTTTATTAGGTGGAACGAGCACAGATACGCAGTATTTT,CASSLLGGTSTDTQYF
NA,TRBJ2-7,TRBV11-1,NA,TGTGCCAGCAGCTTAGCTAGCCGGGTCTACGAGCAGTACTTC,CASSLASRVYEQYF